The 9 T cell receptor beta chains in this list originate from one sample, sequenced in a study of persistence of HIV-infected CD4 T cells (dated by TCRdb to 2019 to 2021). Antigens for these TCRs are unknown. The immunoSEQ hsTCRB assay version 4 in survey mode was used to sequence TCRbeta repertoires from genomic DNA. TCRdb stores this immuneACCESS table with in-frame sequences only. Part of the clones is absent; in the studies checked, under half of the shortfall reflects unresolved V genes, and no reason is known for the rest. This sample has roughly 43,000 clones in its table, and roughly nine tenths of those were observed once. Clones ranked in the top ten supply 1.5% to 2% of the sample. The sample's treatment or condition label, decoded: suppressive antiretroviral therapy. Cells were stimulated with anti-CD3/anti-CD28 magnetic beads as a nonspecific positive control representing the CD4+ T cell repertoire. Responding CD4+ T cells were sorted on the basis of upregulation of both CD40 ligand and CD69.

Sequencing was performed on CD4+ T cells sorted from PBMCs after approximately 20-hour stimulation, taken from a patient who received antiretroviral therapy. In the paper's terms, the cell subset or site label means: CD40L+CD69+ CD4 T cells responding to anti-CD3/anti-CD28 beads, representing the overall repertoire. The receptors originated from an adult man with HIV who was CMV-seropositive.

The chain combines TRBV7-3 with TRBJ2-3; 7 bases map to TRBD1. V lost 5 bases, J lost 2 bases, and 7 bases stayed unmatched. The CDR3 has 15 amino acids. Germline V gene data show CDR1 as SGHTA and CDR2 as FQGTGA. The CDR3: CASSPRDSYTDTQYF. As DNA, the CDR3 is TGTGCCAGCAGCCCCAGGGACAGCTACACAGATACGCAGTATTTT. Full variable domain (missing parts from reference TRBV7-3 and TRBJ2-3): GAGVSQTPSNKVTEKGKYVELRCDPISGHTALYWYRQSLGQGPEFLIYFQGTGAADDSGLPNDRFFAVRPEGSVSTLKIQRTERGDSAVYLCASSPRDSYTDTQYFGPGTRLTVL.

This clone was seen a single time. CDR3 in DNA: TGCAGTGCGAGGACATCGCGAGAGCTGTTTTTT. This gives the protein CSARTSRELFF. The chain links TRBV20-1 to TRBJ2-2; possible D gene TRBD1, 5 bases. Germline V gene lookup returns CDR1 DFQATT and CDR2 SNEGSKA (reference sequence). The V end lost 6 bases, the J end lost 11 bases, and 13 bases lay between the germline ends. The CDR3 extends over 11 amino acids.

The V gene is TRBV2, the J gene TRBJ1-3; the D gene is possibly TRBD1 (6 bases). V was pared by 6 bases and J by 2 bases, with 11 bases between. Looked up from germline, CDR1 is SNHLY and CDR2 is FYNNEI. The CDR3 extends over 14 amino acids. The CDR3 nucleotides are TGTGCCAGCAGAACAGGGTCCCCTGGAAACACCATATATTTT. Its protein product is CASRTGSPGNTIYF.

The genes are TRBV5-4 and TRBJ2-7, with TRBD1 matching 11 bases. The CDR3 length is 14 residues. V shed 4 bases and J 2 bases; nucleotides not matched to a gene: 2. The germline CDR1 and CDR2 sequences are SGHNT and YYREEE (reference sequence). In nucleotides, the CDR3 is TGTGCCAGCAGCGAGGGACAGGGGGCCTACGAGCAGTACTTC. Translation: CASSEGQGAYEQYF.

The CDR3 nucleotides read TGTGCCAGTAGTATCACGGTCTTCTTTGGTGATGCTGAAGCTTTCTTT. It encodes CASSITVFFGDAEAFF. The rearrangement joins TRBV19 to TRBJ1-1; D ambiguous. Germline lookup yields CDR1 LNHDA and CDR2 SQIVND (reference sequence). Trimming removed 3 bases from V and 6 bases from J, with 20 bases in between. CDR3 size: 16 residues.

The V and J genes are TRBV9 and TRBJ2-5; maybe TRBD1 (5 bases). CDR1 and CDR2 (germline): SGDLS, YYNGEE. Trimming took off 0 bases at V and 7 bases at J, with 10 bases between the two ends. The CDR3 is made up of 13 amino acids. CDR3 protein: CASSVGQSGTQYF. CDR3 nucleotide sequence: TGTGCCAGCAGCGTAGGACAGTCGGGGACCCAGTACTTC. Looking up the rest from reference TRBV9 and TRBJ2-5 gives the full variable domain: DSGVTQTPKHLITATGQRVTLRCSPRSGDLSVYWYQQSLDQGLQFLIQYYNGEERAKGNILERFSAQQFPDLHSELNLSSLELGDSALYFCASSVGQSGTQYFGPGTRLLVL.

J is TRBJ2-3 and V is TRBV3-1 (or the pseudogene TRBV3-2), with TRBD2 matching over 13 bases. The germline V gene encodes CDR1 LGHDT and CDR2 YNNKEL (reference sequence). The CDR3 sequence is 18 residues long. The V segment lost 1 base and the J segment 2 bases; nucleotides outside the gene matches: 6. CDR3 nucleotides: TGTGCCAGCAGCCAAGGAAAACTAGCGGGGGGGGACACAGATACGCAGTATTTT. It codes for CASSQGKLAGGDTDTQYF.

CDR3 sequence (DNA): TGTGCCAGCAGCGTAGCCGAGGTTAACACCATATATTTT. Translation gives CASSVAEVNTIYF. The rearrangement joins TRBV9 to TRBJ1-3; D is uncertain. The CDR3 consists of 13 residues. Germline lookup yields CDR1 SGDLS and CDR2 YYNGEE. Trimming cost V 0 bases and J 7 bases, with 8 bases left between them.

The rearrangement links TRBV5-1 to TRBJ2-7; perhaps TRBD1 as D (6 bases). Germline CDR1 and CDR2: SGHRS and YFSETQ. There are 15 residues in the CDR3. Trimming removed 2 bases at V and 2 bases at J, with 14 bases between. The chain's CDR3 is CASSFTQGPAYEQYF. The CDR3 region has the DNA TGCGCCAGCAGCTTCACACAGGGTCCTGCCTACGAGCAGTACTTC.